This TCR beta chain was recorded in a study of T cell responses to AZD1222 COVID-19 vaccine. For the study at large: Researchers grouped second doses given at about 4 or about 12 weeks into one pool.

Sequencing used immunoSEQ multiplex PCR; TCRdb keeps in-frame clones, though not all of them. The sample lists about 140,000 clones; 85% to 95% were seen once. Germline V gene data show CDR1 as SSHAT and CDR2 as FNYEAQ (reference sequence). The CDR3 has 15 amino acids. V was clipped by 5 bases and J by 4 bases; unmatched bases: 5. Study results and limitations: Most donors were white British, females outnumbered males, and clonal diversity was possibly underestimated. Breadth and depth of Spike-specific TCRs rose after two AZD1222 doses.

Sample share makes this clone medium-sized. The antigen remains unidentified. This receptor was identified in an adult in good health. Specimen: peripheral blood, collected on day 0 of AZD1222 vaccination. The chain carries TRBV7-7 and TRBJ2-1, with 10 bases aligning to TRBD2. The CDR3 loop is CASSNGLAAYNEQFF. In DNA form, the CDR3 reads TGTGCCAGCAGCAACGGACTAGCGGCTTACAATGAGCAGTTCTTC.